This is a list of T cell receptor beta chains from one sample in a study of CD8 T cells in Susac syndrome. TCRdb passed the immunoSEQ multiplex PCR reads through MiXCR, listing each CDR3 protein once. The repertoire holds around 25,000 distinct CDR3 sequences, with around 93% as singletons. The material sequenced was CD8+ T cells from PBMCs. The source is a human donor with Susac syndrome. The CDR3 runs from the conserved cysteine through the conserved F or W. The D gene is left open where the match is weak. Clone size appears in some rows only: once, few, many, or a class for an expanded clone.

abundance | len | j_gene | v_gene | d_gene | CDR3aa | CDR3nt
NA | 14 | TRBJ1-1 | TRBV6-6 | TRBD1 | CASSPRQGNTEAFF | TGTGCCAGCAGCCCGAGACAGGGAAACACTGAAGCTTTCTTT
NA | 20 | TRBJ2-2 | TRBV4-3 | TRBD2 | CASSQEVPGLAGANTGELFF | TGCGCCAGCAGCCAAGAGGTGCCGGGACTAGCGGGGGCGAACACCGGGGAGCTGTTTTTT
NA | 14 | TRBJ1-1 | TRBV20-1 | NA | CSARMGGVNTEAFF | TGCAGTGCTAGGATGGGGGGGGTGAACACTGAAGCTTTCTTT
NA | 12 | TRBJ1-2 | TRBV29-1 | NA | CSVDGHYYGYTF | TGCAGCGTTGATGGGCACTACTATGGCTACACCTTC
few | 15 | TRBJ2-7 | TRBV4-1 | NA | CASSQDTEWAYEQYF | TGCGCCAGCAGCCAAGATACGGAGTGGGCCTACGAGCAGTACTTC
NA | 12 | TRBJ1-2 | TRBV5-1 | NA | CASATSFYGYTF | TGCGCCAGCGCCACCTCCTTCTATGGCTACACCTTC
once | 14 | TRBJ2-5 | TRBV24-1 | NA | CATSASYGQETQYF | TGTGCCACCAGTGCGTCGTACGGACAAGAGACCCAGTACTTC
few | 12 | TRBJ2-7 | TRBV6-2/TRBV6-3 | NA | CASRDASYEQYF | TGTGCCAGCCGGGACGCCTCCTACGAGCAGTACTTC
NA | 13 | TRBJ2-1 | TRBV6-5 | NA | CASSPGVWNEQFF | TGTGCCAGCAGCCCCGGGGTGTGGAATGAGCAGTTCTTC
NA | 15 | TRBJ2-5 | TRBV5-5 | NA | CASSLVYGDGGTQYF | TGTGCCAGCAGCTTGGTGTATGGAGACGGGGGGACCCAGTACTTC
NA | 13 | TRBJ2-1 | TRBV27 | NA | CASSVLGYNEQFF | TGTGCCAGCAGTGTACTAGGTTACAATGAGCAGTTCTTC
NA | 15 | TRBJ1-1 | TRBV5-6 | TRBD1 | CASSLEGTGGAEAFF | TGTGCCAGCAGCTTGGAAGGGACAGGGGGAGCTGAAGCTTTCTTT
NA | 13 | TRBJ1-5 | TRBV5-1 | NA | CASSDRPNQPQHF | TGCGCCAGCAGCGACAGGCCTAATCAGCCCCAGCATTTT
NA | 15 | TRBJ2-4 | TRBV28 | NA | CASNPVGGDMNIQYF | TGTGCCAGCAACCCCGTGGGGGGGGACATGAACATTCAGTACTTC
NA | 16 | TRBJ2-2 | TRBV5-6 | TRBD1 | CASSPGAGGNTGELFF | TGTGCCAGCAGCCCCGGAGCAGGGGGTAACACCGGGGAGCTGTTTTTT
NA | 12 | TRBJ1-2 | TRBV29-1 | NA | CSVVRGNYGYTF | TGCAGCGTTGTACGGGGAAACTATGGCTACACCTTC
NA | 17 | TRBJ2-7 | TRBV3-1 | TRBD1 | CASSQVGGQRGGDEQYF | TGTGCCAGCAGCCAAGTAGGGGGACAGCGAGGGGGCGACGAGCAGTACTTC
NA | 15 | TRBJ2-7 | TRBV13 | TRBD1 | CASSSTDRGIYEQYF | TGTGCCAGCAGCTCGACGGACAGGGGGATCTACGAGCAGTACTTC
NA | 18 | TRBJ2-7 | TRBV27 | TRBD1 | CASSSTGGAGKLSYEQYF | TGTGCCAGCAGTTCGACAGGGGGCGCTGGTAAACTTTCCTACGAGCAGTACTTC
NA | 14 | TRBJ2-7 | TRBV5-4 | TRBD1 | CASSSWTGRGEQYF | TGTGCCAGCAGCTCATGGACAGGGCGAGGGGAGCAGTACTTC
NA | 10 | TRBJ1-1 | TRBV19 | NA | CASKEAEAFF | TGTGCCAGTAAAGAAGCTGAAGCTTTCTTT
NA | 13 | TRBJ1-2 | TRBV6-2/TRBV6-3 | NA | CASAMVASYGYTF | TGTGCCAGCGCTATGGTGGCCTCCTATGGCTACACCTTC
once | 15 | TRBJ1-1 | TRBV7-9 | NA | CASSFQDGSTFKAFF | TGTGCCAGCAGCTTCCAGGACGGATCCACTTTTAAAGCTTTCTTT
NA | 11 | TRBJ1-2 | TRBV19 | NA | CASTSDGGYTF | TGTGCCAGTACCTCAGACGGGGGCTACACCTTC
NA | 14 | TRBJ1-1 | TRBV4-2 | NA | CASSQGIVSGEAFF | TGTGCCAGCAGCCAAGGTATTGTTTCAGGGGAAGCTTTCTTT
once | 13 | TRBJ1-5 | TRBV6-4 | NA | CASSDSPDQPQHF | TGTGCCAGCAGTGACTCCCCAGATCAGCCCCAGCATTTT
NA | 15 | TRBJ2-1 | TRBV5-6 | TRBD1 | CASSYRDSIVNEQFF | TGTGCCAGCAGCTACCGGGACAGCATTGTAAATGAGCAGTTCTTC
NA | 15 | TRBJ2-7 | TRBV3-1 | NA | CASSAMGLNPYEQYF | TGTGCCAGCAGCGCTATGGGTTTGAACCCCTACGAGCAGTACTTC
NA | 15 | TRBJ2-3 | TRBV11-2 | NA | CASSLEGQSTDTQYF | TGTGCCAGCAGCTTGGAAGGACAGAGCACAGATACGCAGTATTTT
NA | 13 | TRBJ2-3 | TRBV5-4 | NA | CASGEGQADTQYF | TGTGCCAGTGGTGAGGGCCAGGCAGATACGCAGTATTTT
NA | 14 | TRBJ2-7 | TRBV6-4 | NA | CASSDSIGGREQYF | TGTGCCAGCAGTGACTCGATTGGAGGAAGGGAGCAGTACTTC
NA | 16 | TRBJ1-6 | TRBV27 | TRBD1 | CASTNLPGQGHSPLHF | TGTGCCAGCACCAACTTGCCGGGACAGGGGCACTCACCCCTCCACTTT
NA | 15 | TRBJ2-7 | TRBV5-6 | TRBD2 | CASSLGAGDPYEQYF | TGTGCCAGCAGCTTGGGGGCGGGGGACCCCTACGAGCAGTACTTC
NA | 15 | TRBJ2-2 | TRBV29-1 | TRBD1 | CSVLGGTGGPGELFF | TGCAGCGTTTTAGGGGGCACCGGCGGTCCCGGGGAGCTGTTTTTT
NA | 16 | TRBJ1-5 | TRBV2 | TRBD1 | CASTVDRGRGNQPQHF | TGTGCCAGCACGGTGGACAGGGGGCGCGGCAATCAGCCCCAGCATTTT
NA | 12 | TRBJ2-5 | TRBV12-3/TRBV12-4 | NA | CASAGYQETQYF | TGTGCCAGCGCTGGGTACCAAGAGACCCAGTACTTC
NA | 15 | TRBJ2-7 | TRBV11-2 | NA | CASSLDLGIAYEQYF | TGTGCCAGCAGCTTAGATCTGGGGATAGCCTACGAGCAGTACTTC
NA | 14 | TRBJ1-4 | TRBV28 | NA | CASSLGSGREKLFF | TGTGCCAGCAGTTTGGGTTCGGGGAGGGAAAAACTGTTTTTT
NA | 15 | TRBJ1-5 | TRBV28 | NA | CASSLLDSLNQPQHF | TGTGCCAGCAGTTTATTGGACAGCCTGAATCAGCCCCAGCATTTT